This T cell receptor beta chain comes out of a study of T cells in Graves' hyperthyroidism and ophthalmopathy (dated by TCRdb to about 2019). For the wider study: Peripheral blood was collected at initial diagnosis, before any treatment. To identify TCR V-J signatures that set the groups apart, the researchers used a discovery cohort of 90 to 100 patients, made up of 43 with Graves' ophthalmopathy and about 55 with stable Graves' hyperthyroidism. An independent validation cohort of under 20 hyperthyroidism patients and 17 patients who later progressed to ophthalmopathy tested prospective prediction of ophthalmopathy. The 75 to 100 discovery patients were divided at random into training and test sets in a 7:3 ratio. Thyroid tissue and blood T-cell repertoires from six Graves' hyperthyroidism patients were also compared in the study. Once sampling was done, hyperthyroidism patients were given methimazole at a starting dose of 30 mg daily, whereas ophthalmopathy patients were given high-dose intravenous methylprednisolone. According to the paper, TCR Vbeta CDR3 sequencing was carried out on 120 to 150 peripheral blood samples, which came from 40 to 45 ophthalmopathy, under 85 hyperthyroidism and around 17 progressor patients. General study outcomes and caveats: In validation, the model predicted progression to ophthalmopathy with around 71% sensitivity and 72% to 75% specificity, a median of about 6 months before onset. Most expanded thyroid clonotypes (frequency above 0.001) were also found in blood, which suggests that blood repertoires may mirror thyroid immune responses. Sample size was not statistically predetermined, and blinding of investigators to group allocation was not performed. Ophthalmopathy was separated from stable hyperthyroidism by a 13 V-J signature model, with about 86% sensitivity and about 81% specificity obtained in cross-validation and 80%/75% obtained in testing.

V loses 0 bases, J loses 2 bases, and the germline ends lie 18 bases apart. From a lookup of the germline V gene, CDR1 and CDR2 are SGHDT and YYEEEE. The CDR3 numbers 17 residues from cysteine through phenylalanine. Left in the record is the CDR3 DNA by itself, 51 bases read in frame from the first base. Amplification of TCR beta CDR3 regions was carried out from RNA transcripts. The first round of RT-PCR for the TCR CDR3 was performed with the HTBI primer set and the Qiagen OneStep RT-PCR kit. The libraries were constructed in a second round of multiplex PCR and then size-selected and purified. The libraries were sequenced on an Illumina HiSeq2000 using paired-end 100 bp reads. In the source study's methods: Raw data were processed with SOAPnuke, discarding reads with adapters, uncalled bases, mean Phred below 15, or no exact constant-primer or identifier match. High-quality paired reads were merged using COPE v1.2.5, and each unique nucleotide sequence was defined as a clonotype. MiTCR v1.1 was used to align clonotypes to the IMGT TRBV, TRBD and TRBJ reference segments. The analysis included only V-J combinations with a frequency above 0.0001, which together covered roughly 99% of the repertoires. The TCS score was defined as the ratio of F50 (clonal expansion) to E x V (chaos), calculated using BLOSUM62-based TCRdist between CDR3 peptides within each V-J. Welch's t-statistics and random forest reduced fewer than 550 V-J features to 13, which were used in a naive Bayes classifier (R e1071). TCRdb applied fastp at Q25 and MiXCR to the public reads, then kept only in-frame beta chains. One record per CDR3 amino acid sequence lists the most common genes and DNA. The V and J calls reflect TCRdb's pipeline rather than the authors' work. The sample table holds about 410,000 distinct CDR3 sequences, of which approximately 14% were seen once. Over 10% of the sample belongs to the ten largest clones.

Details on this clonotype: No cognate antigen has been identified for it. Per-nucleotide qualities are absent, and no much larger clonotype sits a single base away.

Ophthalmopathy patients had moderately to severely active disease, Clinical Activity Score of at least 3, NOSPECS grade of at least 4, and duration under 3 months. Any patient with an uncontrolled infection, another autoimmune disease, pregnancy or lactation was excluded. Diagnoses were established on the basis of clinical symptoms, serum thyroxine and TRAb, thyroid ultrasound, and orbital computed tomography. PBMCs were separated from under 12 ml of fresh peripheral blood using Ficoll-Paque density gradient centrifugation. Trizol reagent was used to extract total RNA, and RNA quality was then checked on an Agilent 2100 Bioanalyzer.

This TCR came from a man aged 18 to 35 with Graves' ophthalmopathy. The specimen was blood. The chain links TRBV5-6 with TRBJ2-7; the D call is tentative, TRBD1 or TRBD2, as each matches 5 bases. For the CDR3, the sequence is CASSLGGTWDGAYEQYF. The nucleotide sequence is given as TGTGCCAGCAGCTTGGGGGGAACCTGGGACGGAGCCTACGAGCAGTACTTC.